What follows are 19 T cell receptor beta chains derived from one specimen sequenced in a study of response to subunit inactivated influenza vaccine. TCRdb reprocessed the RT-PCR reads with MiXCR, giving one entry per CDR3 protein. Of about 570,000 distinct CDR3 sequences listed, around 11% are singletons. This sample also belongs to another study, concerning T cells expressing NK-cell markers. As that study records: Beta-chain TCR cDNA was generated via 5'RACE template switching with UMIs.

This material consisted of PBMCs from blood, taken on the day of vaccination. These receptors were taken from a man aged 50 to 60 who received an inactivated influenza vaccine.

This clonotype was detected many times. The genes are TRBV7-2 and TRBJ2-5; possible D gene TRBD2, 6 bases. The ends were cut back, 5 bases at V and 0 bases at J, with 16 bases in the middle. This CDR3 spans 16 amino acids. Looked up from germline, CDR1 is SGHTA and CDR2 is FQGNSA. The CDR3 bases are TGTGCCAGCAGCCCACTTTCCGGGGGTTACCAAGAGACCCAGTACTTC. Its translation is CASSPLSGGYQETQYF.

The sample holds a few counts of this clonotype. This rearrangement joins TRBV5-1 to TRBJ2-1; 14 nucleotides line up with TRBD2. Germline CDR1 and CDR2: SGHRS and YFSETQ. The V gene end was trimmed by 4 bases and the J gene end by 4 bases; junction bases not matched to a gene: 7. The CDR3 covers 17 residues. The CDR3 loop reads CASSPGTSGGPYNEQFF. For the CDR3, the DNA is TGCGCCAGCAGCCCCGGGACTAGCGGGGGCCCTTACAATGAGCAGTTCTTC.

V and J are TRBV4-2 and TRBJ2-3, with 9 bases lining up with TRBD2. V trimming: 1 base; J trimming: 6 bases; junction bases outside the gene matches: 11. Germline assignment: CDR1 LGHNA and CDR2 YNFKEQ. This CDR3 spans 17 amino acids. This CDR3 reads CASSQAVEAGGTDTQYF. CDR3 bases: TGTGCCAGCAGCCAAGCCGTCGAGGCGGGAGGGACGGATACGCAGTATTTT.

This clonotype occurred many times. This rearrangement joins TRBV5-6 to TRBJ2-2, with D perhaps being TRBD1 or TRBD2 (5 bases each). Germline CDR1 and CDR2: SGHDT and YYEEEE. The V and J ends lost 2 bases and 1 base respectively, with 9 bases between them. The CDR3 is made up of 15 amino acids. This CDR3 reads CASSFVGENTGELFF. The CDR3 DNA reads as TGTGCCAGCAGCTTTGTGGGGGAGAACACCGGGGAGCTGTTTTTT.

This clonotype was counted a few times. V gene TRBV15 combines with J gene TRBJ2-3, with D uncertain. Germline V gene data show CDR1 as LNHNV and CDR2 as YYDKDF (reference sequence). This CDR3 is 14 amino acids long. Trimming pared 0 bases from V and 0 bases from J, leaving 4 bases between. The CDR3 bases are TGTGCCACCAGCAGAGATGCAAGCACAGATACGCAGTATTTT. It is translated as CATSRDASTDTQYF.

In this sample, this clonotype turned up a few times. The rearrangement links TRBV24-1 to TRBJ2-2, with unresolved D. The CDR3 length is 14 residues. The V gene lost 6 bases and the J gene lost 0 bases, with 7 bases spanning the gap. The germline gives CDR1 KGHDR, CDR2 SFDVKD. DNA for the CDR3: TGTGCCACCAGTATAACAGCGAACACCGGGGAGCTGTTTTTT. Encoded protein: CATSITANTGELFF.

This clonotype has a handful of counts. CDR3 protein: CASSLDTVNEKLFF. CDR3 in DNA: TGTGCCAGCAGTTTAGACACAGTTAATGAAAAACTGTTTTTT. V usage is TRBV12-3 or TRBV12-4 and J usage is TRBJ1-4; D is unresolved. Deletions cut 1 base from V and 4 bases from J, with 7 bases between. The CDR3 sequence is 14 residues long.

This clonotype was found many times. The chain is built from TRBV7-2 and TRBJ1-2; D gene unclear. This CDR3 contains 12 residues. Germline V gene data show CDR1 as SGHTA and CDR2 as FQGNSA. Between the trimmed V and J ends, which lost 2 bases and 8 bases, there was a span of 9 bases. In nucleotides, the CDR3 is TGTGCCAGCAGCTTATACAGCTTGGGCTACACCTTC. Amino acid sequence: CASSLYSLGYTF.

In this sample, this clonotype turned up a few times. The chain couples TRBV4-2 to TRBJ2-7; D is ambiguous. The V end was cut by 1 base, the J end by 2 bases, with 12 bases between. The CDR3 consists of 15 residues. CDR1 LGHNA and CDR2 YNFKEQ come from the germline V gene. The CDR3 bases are TGTGCCAGCAGCCAAGTCGCAGACCCACCCTACGAGCAGTACTTC. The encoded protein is CASSQVADPPYEQYF.

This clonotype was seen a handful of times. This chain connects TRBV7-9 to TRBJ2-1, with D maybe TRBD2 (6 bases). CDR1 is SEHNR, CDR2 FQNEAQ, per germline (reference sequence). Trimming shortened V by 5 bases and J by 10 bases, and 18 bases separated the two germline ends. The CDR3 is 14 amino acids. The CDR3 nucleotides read TGTGCCAGCAGCATAGTCGCCGGGACTCTGGAGCAGTTCTTC. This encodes CASSIVAGTLEQFF.

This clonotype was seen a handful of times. The CDR3 DNA is TGTGCCAGCAGCTACCTTAGGGGTGGAAACACTGAAGCTTTCTTT. It specifies CASSYLRGGNTEAFF. The V and J genes are TRBV5-6 and TRBJ1-1; possible D gene TRBD1, 5 bases. V was shortened by 3 bases and J by 2 bases, with 14 bases between the two germline ends. The CDR3 runs to 15 residues. Germline assignment: CDR1 SGHDT and CDR2 YYEEEE.

In DNA form, the CDR3 reads TGTGCCAGCAGCCCCCGGACTAGCGGGAGGTGGGAGACCCAGTACTTC. This encodes CASSPRTSGRWETQYF. V is TRBV6-2 or TRBV6-3 and J is TRBJ2-5, with TRBD2 matching over 14 bases. The V gene's germline CDR1 is MNHEY and CDR2 SVGEGT. This CDR3 region has 16 residues. V shed 6 bases and J 5 bases; nucleotides not matched to a gene: 8.

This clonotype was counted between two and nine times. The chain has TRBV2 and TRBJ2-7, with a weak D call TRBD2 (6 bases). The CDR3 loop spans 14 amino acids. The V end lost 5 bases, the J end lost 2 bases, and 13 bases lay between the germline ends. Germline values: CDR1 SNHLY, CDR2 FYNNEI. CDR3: CASSNPGDAYEQYF. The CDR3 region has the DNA TGTGCCAGCAGTAATCCGGGGGATGCCTACGAGCAGTACTTC.

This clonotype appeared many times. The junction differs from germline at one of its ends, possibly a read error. The CDR3, as DNA: TGTGCCAGCAGTTTAGGGCTGAACACCGGGGAGCTGTTTTTT. This encodes CASSLGLNTGELFF. V is TRBV7-9 and J is TRBJ2-2, with D unresolved. This CDR3 has 14 amino acids. Germline CDR1 is SEHNR and CDR2 is FQNEAQ (reference sequence).

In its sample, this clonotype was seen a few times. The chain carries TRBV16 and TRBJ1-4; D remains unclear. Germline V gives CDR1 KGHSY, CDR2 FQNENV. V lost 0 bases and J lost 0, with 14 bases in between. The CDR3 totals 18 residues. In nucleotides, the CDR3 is TGTGCCAGCAGCCAATCGCGGAGGCTCCTTTCAACTAATGAAAAACTGTTTTTT. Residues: CASSQSRRLLSTNEKLFF.

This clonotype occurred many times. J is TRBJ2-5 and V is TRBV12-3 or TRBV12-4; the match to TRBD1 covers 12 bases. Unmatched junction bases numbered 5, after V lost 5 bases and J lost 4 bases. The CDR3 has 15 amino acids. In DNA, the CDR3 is TGTGCCAGCAGTCCCGGGACAGGGGGCTTAGAGACCCAGTACTTC. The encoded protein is CASSPGTGGLETQYF.

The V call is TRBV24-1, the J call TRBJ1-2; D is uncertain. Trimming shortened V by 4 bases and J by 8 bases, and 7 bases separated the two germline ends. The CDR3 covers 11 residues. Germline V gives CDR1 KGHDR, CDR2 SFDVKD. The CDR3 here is CATSDGVGYTF. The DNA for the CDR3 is TGTGCCACCAGTGACGGGGTAGGCTACACCTTC.

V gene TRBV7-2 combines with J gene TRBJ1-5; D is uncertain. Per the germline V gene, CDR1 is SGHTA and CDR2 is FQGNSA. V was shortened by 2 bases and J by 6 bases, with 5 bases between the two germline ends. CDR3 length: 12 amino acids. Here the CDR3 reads CASSLLGQPQHF. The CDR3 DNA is TGTGCCAGCAGCTTATTGGGTCAGCCCCAGCATTTT. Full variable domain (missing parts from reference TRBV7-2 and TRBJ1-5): GAGVSQSPSNKVTEKGKDVELRCDPISGHTALYWYRQSLGQGLEFLIYFQGNSAPDKSGLPSDRFSAERTGGSVSTLTIQRTQQEDSAVYLCASSLLGQPQHFGDGTRLSIL.

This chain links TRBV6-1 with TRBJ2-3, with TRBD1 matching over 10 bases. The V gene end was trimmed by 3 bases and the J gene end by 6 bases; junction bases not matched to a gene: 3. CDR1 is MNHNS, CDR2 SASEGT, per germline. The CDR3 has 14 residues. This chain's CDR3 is CASSDWTGGDTQYF. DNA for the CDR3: TGTGCCAGCAGTGACTGGACAGGGGGGGATACGCAGTATTTT.